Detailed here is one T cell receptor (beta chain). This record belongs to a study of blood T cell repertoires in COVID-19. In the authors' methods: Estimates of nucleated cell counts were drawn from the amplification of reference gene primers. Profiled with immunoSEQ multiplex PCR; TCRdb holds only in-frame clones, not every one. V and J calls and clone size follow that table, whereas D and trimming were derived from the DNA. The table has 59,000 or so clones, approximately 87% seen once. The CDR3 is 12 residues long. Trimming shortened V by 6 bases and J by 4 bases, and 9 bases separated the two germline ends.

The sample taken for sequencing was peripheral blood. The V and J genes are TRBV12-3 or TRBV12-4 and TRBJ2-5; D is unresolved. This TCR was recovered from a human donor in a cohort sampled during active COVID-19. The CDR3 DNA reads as TGTGCCAGCAGCCCCGGCGGAGAGACCCAGTACTTC. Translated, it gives CASSPGGETQYF.